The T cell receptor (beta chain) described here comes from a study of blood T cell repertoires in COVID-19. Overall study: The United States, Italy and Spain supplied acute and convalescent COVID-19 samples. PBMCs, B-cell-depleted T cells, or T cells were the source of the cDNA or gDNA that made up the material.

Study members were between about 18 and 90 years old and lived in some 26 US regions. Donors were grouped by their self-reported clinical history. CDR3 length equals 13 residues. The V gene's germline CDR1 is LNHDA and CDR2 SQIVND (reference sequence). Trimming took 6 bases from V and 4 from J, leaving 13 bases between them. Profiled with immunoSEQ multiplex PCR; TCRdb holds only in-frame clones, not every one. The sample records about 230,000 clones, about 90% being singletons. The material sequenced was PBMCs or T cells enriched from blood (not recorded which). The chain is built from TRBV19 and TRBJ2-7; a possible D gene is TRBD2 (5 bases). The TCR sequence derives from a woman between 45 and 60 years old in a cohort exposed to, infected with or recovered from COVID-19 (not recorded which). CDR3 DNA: TGTGCCAGTAGCACAACTCTAGCTTACGAGCAGTACTTC. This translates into CASSTTLAYEQYF.